These 2 T cell receptor beta chains share one sample of origin, sequenced in a study of blood T cell repertoires in COVID-19. Assay used: immunoSEQ multiplex PCR; TCRdb lists only in-frame clones, some missing. This sample has about half a million clones, with roughly 85% found just once. The sequenced sample was peripheral blood. These receptors originate from a human donor in a cohort sampled during active COVID-19.

This clone has just a few counts. The rearrangement uses TRBV5-1 and TRBJ2-1; 7 nucleotides align to TRBD1. The CDR3 length is 14 residues. V lost 1 base and J lost 7; bases outside the gene matches: 5. Looked up from germline, CDR1 is SGHRS and CDR2 is YFSETQ. CDR3: CASSLLGQLNEQFF. In DNA form, the CDR3 reads TGCGCCAGCAGCTTGTTGGGACAGCTGAATGAGCAGTTCTTC.

This clone was seen a single time. The chain links TRBV2 to TRBJ2-7; tentative D call: TRBD2 (6 bases). The V end lost 7 bases, the J end lost 2 bases, and 15 bases lay between the germline ends. CDR1 is SNHLY and CDR2 is FYNNEI in the germline V gene. The CDR3 runs 14 residues. The CDR3 DNA reads as TGTGCCAGCAACCTCGGCGGGGCTACCTACGAGCAGTACTTC. Translating gives CASNLGGATYEQYF.